This T cell receptor (beta chain) was recorded in a study of CD8+ T cells in alopecia areata. Overall study results and limits: Lesional scalp exceeded normal scalp in clonality, especially in alopecia totalis/universalis.

In its sample, this clone was seen a few times. Antigen unknown. As part of sample collection, lesional scalp punch biopsies and peripheral blood were taken from alopecia areata patients. The sorting of PBMCs gave CD4+ and CD8+ T cells. The CDR3 covers 14 residues. V gave up 5 bases and J gave up 5 bases; unmatched junction bases: 5. Germline V lookup: CDR1 SGHAT, CDR2 FQNNGV. RNA, once extracted, was reverse transcribed into cDNA for use as the sequencing template. Profiling relied on immunoSEQ multiplex PCR, and the TCRdb table lists in-frame clones only, not all of them. The sample holds roughly 140,000 clones; 51% are singletons and the top ten take roughly 0.9%.

The sequencing here drew on CD4+ T cells sorted from blood, taken at week 0. The V call is TRBV11-2, the J call TRBJ2-5, with 10 positions matching TRBD2. The clonotype was recovered from a human donor with alopecia areata. Here the CDR3 DNA reads TGTGCCAGCAGCACCCCTAGCGGGAGCGAGACCCAGTACTTC. Protein sequence: CASSTPSGSETQYF. The whole variable domain, filled in from reference TRBV11-2 and TRBJ2-5, reads EAGVAQSPRYKIIEKRQSVAFWCNPISGHATLYWYQQILGQGPKLLIQFQNNGVVDDSQLPKDRFSAERLKGVDSTLKIQPAKLEDSAVYLCASSTPSGSETQYFGPGTRLLVL.